Each of the 15 T cell receptor beta chains below was sequenced from the same sample in a study of blood T cell repertoires in COVID-19. Measured with immunoSEQ multiplex PCR; TCRdb has only the in-frame clones, and not every one. The table records about 120,000 clones, roughly 85% of them present only once. Sequencing was performed on peripheral blood. The receptors stem from a man aged 80 or over with acute or convalescent COVID-19.

The J gene is TRBJ2-5, the V gene TRBV6-1; D uncertain. Deletions cut 2 bases from V and 2 bases from J, with 6 bases between. Looked up from germline, CDR1 is MNHNS and CDR2 is SASEGT. This CDR3 is 13 amino acids long. Here the CDR3 reads CASSEHRQETQYF. CDR3 DNA sequence: TGTGCCAGCAGTGAACACAGACAAGAGACCCAGTACTTC.

V is TRBV14 and J is TRBJ1-2; 8 bases match TRBD1. Germline-derived CDR1 and CDR2 are SGHDN and FVKESK. This CDR3 has 15 residues. V was clipped by 1 base and J by 4 bases; unmatched bases: 5. In DNA form, the CDR3 reads TGTGCCAGCAGCCAAGGGGCAGGGGGCGGCTATGGCTACACCTTC. It encodes CASSQGAGGGYGYTF. The variable domain in full, with the rest retrieved from reference TRBV14 and TRBJ1-2, is EAGVTQFPSHSVIEKGQTVTLRCDPISGHDNLYWYRRVMGKEIKFLLHFVKESKQDESGMPNNRFLAERTGGTYSTLKVQPAELEDSGVYFCASSQGAGGGYGYTFGSGTRLTVV.

The CDR3: CASSLLAGVGETQYF. The CDR3 DNA reads TGCGCCAGCAGCTTACTAGCGGGGGTAGGGGAGACCCAGTACTTC. The rearrangement uses TRBV5-1 and TRBJ2-5; 11 nucleotides line up with TRBD2. The V gene's germline CDR1 is SGHRS and CDR2 YFSETQ. The CDR3 is 15 residues long. With V trimmed by 2 bases and J by 5 bases, 5 bases remained unmatched.

This chain joins TRBV19 and TRBJ1-2; TRBD1 agrees at 10 bases. The germline CDR1 and CDR2 sequences are LNHDA and SQIVND (reference sequence). Trimming cost V 4 bases and J 6 bases; bases outside gene matches: 2. This CDR3 is built from 13 residues. The CDR3 coding sequence is TGTGCCAGTAGTAGACAGGGGGCCGATGGCTACACCTTC. Its translation: CASSRQGADGYTF.

This chain joins TRBV5-1 and TRBJ2-7; 9 nucleotides match TRBD1. Trimming took 1 base from V and 5 from J; bases not matched to a gene: 10. The CDR3 runs 16 residues. CDR1 is SGHRS, CDR2 YFSETQ, per germline. The CDR3 loop is CASSLTPGQGMNEQYF. The CDR3, as DNA: TGCGCCAGCAGCTTGACCCCGGGACAGGGTATGAACGAGCAGTACTTC.

The V call is TRBV11-1, the J call TRBJ1-1; the match to TRBD1 covers 9 bases. Germline-derived CDR1 and CDR2 are SGHAT and FQDESV (reference sequence). V gave up 5 bases and J gave up 5 bases; unmatched junction bases: 6. This CDR3 is 14 amino acids long. The CDR3 coding sequence is TGTGCCAGCAGCCGACAGGGGGGAGGAACTGAAGCTTTCTTT. Protein product: CASSRQGGGTEAFF.

The genes are TRBV7-3 and TRBJ2-5, with 9 bases lining up with TRBD1. Germline V CDR1 and CDR2: SGHTA, FQGTGA. The CDR3 covers 15 residues. The V gene end was trimmed by 3 bases and the J gene end by 4 bases; junction bases not matched to a gene: 6. The CDR3, as DNA: TGTGCCAGCAGCTTCCAAGCGGGACAGGGAGAGACCCAGTACTTC. Amino acid sequence: CASSFQAGQGETQYF. The whole variable domain, filled in from reference TRBV7-3 and TRBJ2-5, reads GAGVSQTPSNKVTEKGKYVELRCDPISGHTALYWYRQSLGQGPEFLIYFQGTGAADDSGLPNDRFFAVRPEGSVSTLKIQRTERGDSAVYLCASSFQAGQGETQYFGPGTRLLVL.

In DNA, the CDR3 is TGTGCCAGTAGCCGGAGGGGGCAAAAGTCTGGAAACACCATATATTTT. Protein product: CASSRRGQKSGNTIYF. The rearrangement joins TRBV19 to TRBJ1-3; 7 bases map to TRBD1. The CDR3 length is 16 residues. Germline V lookup: CDR1 LNHDA, CDR2 SQIVND (reference sequence). The V gene end was trimmed by 6 bases and the J gene end by 1 base; junction bases not matched to a gene: 9.

There are a few counts of this clone. The chain uses TRBV6-2 or TRBV6-3 and TRBJ2-7; D is unresolved. The CDR3 spans 13 residues. Germline V gene sequence: CDR1 MNHEY, CDR2 SVGEGT. The V end was cut by 2 bases, the J end by 2 bases, with 7 bases between. Here the CDR3 DNA reads TGTGCCAGCAGTTACGGAGCAGCCTACGAGCAGTACTTC. It specifies CASSYGAAYEQYF.

The chain combines TRBV12-3 or TRBV12-4 with TRBJ1-4; unclear D gene. V was shortened by 2 bases and J by 13 bases, with 11 bases between the two germline ends. This CDR3 spans 12 amino acids. CDR3 loop: CASSLRSGGLFF. The CDR3 nucleotides are TGTGCCAGCAGTTTAAGATCGGGAGGACTGTTTTTT.

The V call is TRBV29-1, the J call TRBJ2-2, with 8 bases identical to TRBD1. The CDR3 is 13 amino acids. V dropped 4 bases and J dropped 3; count of bases not matched to a gene: 1. Germline CDR1 reads SQVTM; CDR2 reads ANQGSEA. The CDR3 nucleotides read TGCAGCGTTGCCAGGGGGCACACCGGGGAGCTGTTTTTT. Amino acid sequence: CSVARGHTGELFF.

As DNA, the CDR3 is TGCGCCAGCAGTCTAAGACAGGTTCCGCACCAAGGGGCTTTCTTT. Encoded protein: CASSLRQVPHQGAFF. This sequence joins TRBV4-1 and TRBJ1-1; D might be TRBD1 (6 bases). CDR1 is MGHRA and CDR2 is YSYEKL in the germline V gene. Trimming left V 6 bases short and J 11 bases short, with 25 bases between. The CDR3 runs to 15 residues.

The chain links TRBV12-5 to TRBJ1-1; TRBD1 matches at 9 bases. The germline V gene has CDR1 LGHNT and CDR2 FRNRAP. Unmatched junction bases numbered 8, after V lost 5 bases and J lost 4 bases. The CDR3 runs to 15 residues. CDR3 region: CASGLGQGTSTEAFF. As DNA, the CDR3 is TGTGCTAGTGGTCTTGGACAGGGGACCTCCACTGAAGCTTTCTTT.

The V call is TRBV25-1, the J call TRBJ2-7; 11 nucleotides match TRBD1. The CDR3 spans 16 residues. In germline, CDR1 is MGHDK, CDR2 SYGVNS. The ends lost 7 bases at V and 4 bases at J; junction bases unmatched: 12. DNA of the CDR3: TGTGCCAGCATGGCTACTACCGGGACAGGGGGTTACGAGCAGTACTTC. This codes for CASMATTGTGGYEQYF.

The chain recombines TRBV19 with TRBJ1-2, with no clear D. The CDR3 covers 14 residues. The germline gives CDR1 LNHDA, CDR2 SQIVND (reference sequence). V lost 2 bases and J 4 bases, leaving 11 bases between the germline ends. CDR3 coding DNA: TGTGCCAGTAGTATACAAGACGGCGGCTATGGCTACACCTTC. Its protein product is CASSIQDGGYGYTF.